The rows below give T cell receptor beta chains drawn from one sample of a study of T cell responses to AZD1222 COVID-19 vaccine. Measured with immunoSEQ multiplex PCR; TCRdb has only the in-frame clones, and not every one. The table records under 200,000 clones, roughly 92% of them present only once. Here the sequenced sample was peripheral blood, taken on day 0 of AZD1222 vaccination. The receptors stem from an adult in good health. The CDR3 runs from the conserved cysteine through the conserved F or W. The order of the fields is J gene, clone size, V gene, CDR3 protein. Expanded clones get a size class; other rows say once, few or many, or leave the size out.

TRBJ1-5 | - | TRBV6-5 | CASSLDWYSNQPQHF
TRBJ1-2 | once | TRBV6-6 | CASGVVIGGYTF
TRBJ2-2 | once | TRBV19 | CASSWGRGTGELFF
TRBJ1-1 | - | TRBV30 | CAWNKSPRNTEAFF
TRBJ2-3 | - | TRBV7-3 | CASSATASDTQYF
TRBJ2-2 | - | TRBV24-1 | CATSDRPGTGGTGELFF
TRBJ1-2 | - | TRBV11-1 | CASSLGTATSNYGYTF
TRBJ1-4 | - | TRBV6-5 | CASRNPLDEKLFF
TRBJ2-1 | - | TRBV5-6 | CASSLAAERVGGEQFF
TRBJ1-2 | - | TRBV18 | CASSPSGQLGYTF
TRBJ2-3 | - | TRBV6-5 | CASSPGTSGRDTQYF
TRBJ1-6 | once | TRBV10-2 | CASMAGTDYNSPLHF
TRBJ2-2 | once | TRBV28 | CASSLTGATGELFF
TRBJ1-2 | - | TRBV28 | CASSLLKGGGYTF
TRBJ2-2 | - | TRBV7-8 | CASSPGFTGELFF
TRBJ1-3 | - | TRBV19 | CASSILNGNTIYF
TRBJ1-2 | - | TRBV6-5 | CASSFSGGGYGYTF
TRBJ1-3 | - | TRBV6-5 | CASRTGGPGNTIYF
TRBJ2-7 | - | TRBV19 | CASSIGTYEQYF
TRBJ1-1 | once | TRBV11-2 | CASSQFGGANTEAFF
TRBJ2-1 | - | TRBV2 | CASSFQGLSYNEQFF
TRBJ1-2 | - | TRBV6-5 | CASSYSSAPYGYTF
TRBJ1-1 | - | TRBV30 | CAWSLNGRTEAFF
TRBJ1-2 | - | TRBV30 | CAWNSGQGRPYGYTF
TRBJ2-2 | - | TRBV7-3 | CASSLGGRSNTGELFF
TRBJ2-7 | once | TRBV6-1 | CASSDPGGPRHEQYF
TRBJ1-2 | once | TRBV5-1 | CASSLGSENYGYTF
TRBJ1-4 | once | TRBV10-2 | CASRGQGGSTNEKLFF
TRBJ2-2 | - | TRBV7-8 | CASSLDGEGELFF
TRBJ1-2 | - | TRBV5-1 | CASSLGRNYGYTF
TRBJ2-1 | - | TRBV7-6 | CASSLARGGRNEQFF
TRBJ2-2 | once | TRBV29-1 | CSVEGNTGELFF
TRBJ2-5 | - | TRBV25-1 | CASSLQEREREETQYF